Given below is one T cell receptor beta chain in context. J lost 6 bases, V lost 4 bases, and 11 bases had no gene match. CDR3 length: 17 amino acids. The germline CDR1 and CDR2 sequences are LGHNA and YNFKEQ. Data came from immunoSEQ multiplex PCR; TCRdb stores just in-frame clones and leaves some out. The sample records about 270,000 clones, more than 70% being singletons. These data originate in a study of blood T cell repertoires in COVID-19. Study in general: From the United States, Italy and Spain came samples of acute and convalescent COVID-19.

The TCR sequence derives from a woman of 80 years or more with COVID-19, enrolled during active disease. The J gene is TRBJ2-2, the V gene TRBV4-2; 10 bases agree with TRBD2. The sequenced material came from peripheral blood. The CDR3 sequence: CASSPLGRTSGPGELFF. CDR3 nucleotides: TGTGCCAGCAGCCCCTTGGGGAGGACTAGCGGTCCCGGGGAGCTGTTTTTT.